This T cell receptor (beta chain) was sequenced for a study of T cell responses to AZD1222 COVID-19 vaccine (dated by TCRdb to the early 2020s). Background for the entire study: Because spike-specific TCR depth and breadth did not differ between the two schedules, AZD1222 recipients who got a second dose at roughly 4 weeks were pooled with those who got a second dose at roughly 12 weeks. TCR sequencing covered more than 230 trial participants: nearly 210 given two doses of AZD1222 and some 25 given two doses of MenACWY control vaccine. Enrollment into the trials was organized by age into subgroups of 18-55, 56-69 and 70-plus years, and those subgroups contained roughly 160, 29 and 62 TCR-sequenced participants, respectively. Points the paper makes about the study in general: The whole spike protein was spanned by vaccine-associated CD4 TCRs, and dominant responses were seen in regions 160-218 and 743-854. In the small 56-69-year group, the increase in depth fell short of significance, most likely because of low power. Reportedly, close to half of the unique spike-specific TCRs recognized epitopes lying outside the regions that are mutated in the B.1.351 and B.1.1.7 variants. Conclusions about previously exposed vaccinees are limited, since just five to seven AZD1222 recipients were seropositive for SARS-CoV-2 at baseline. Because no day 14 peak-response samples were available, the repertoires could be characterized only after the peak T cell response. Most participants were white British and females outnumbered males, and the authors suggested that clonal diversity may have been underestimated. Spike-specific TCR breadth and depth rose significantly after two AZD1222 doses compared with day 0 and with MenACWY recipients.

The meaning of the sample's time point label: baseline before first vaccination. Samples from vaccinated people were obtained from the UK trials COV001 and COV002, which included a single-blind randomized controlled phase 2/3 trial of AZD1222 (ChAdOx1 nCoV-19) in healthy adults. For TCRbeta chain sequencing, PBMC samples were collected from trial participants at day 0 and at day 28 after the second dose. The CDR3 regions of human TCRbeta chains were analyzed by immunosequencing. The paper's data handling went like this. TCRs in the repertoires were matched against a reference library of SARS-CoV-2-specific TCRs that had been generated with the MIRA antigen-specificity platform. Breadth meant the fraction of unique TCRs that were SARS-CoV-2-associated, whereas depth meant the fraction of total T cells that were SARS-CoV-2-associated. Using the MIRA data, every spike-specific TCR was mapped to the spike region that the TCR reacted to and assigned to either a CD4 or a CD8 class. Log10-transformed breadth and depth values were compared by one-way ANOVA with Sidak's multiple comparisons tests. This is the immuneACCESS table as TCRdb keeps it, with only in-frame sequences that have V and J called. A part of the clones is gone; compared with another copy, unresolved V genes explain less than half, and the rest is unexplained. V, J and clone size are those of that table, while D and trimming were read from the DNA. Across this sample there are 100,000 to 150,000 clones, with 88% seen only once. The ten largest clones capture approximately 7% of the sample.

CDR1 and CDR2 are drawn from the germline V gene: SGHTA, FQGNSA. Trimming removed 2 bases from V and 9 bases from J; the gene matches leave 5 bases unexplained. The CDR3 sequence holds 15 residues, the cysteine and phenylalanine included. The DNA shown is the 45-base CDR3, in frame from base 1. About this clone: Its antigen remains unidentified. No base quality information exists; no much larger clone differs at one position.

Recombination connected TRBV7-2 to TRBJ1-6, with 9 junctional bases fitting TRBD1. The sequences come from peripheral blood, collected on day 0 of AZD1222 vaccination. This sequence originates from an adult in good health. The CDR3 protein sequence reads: CASSLPDRGTSPLHF. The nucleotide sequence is TGTGCCAGCAGCTTACCAGACAGGGGGACTTCACCCCTCCACTTT.